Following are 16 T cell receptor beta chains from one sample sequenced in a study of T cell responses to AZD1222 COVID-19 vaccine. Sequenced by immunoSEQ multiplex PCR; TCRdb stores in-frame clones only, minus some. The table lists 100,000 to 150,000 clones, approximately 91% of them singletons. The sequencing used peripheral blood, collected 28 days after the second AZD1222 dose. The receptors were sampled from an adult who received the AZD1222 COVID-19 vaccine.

This CDR3 is CASSYSRRVNTEAFF. The DNA for the CDR3 is TGTGCCAGCAGTTACTCACGCCGAGTGAACACTGAAGCTTTCTTT. This rearrangement joins TRBV6-5 to TRBJ1-1; D is unresolved. The CDR3 totals 15 residues. CDR1 is MNHEY and CDR2 is SVGAGI in the germline V gene. V lost 0 bases to trimming and J lost 0 bases, with 8 bases between them.

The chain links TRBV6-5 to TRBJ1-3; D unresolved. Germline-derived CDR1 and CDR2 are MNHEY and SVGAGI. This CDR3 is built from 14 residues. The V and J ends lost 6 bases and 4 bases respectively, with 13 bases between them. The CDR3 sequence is CASRKEGTGNTIYF. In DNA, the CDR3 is TGTGCCAGCAGAAAAGAGGGAACCGGAAACACCATATATTTT.

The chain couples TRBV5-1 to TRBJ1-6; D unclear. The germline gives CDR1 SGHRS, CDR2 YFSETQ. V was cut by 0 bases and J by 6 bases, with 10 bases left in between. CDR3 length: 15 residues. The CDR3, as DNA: TGCGCCAGCAGCTTGGATGGAGAGCCTAATTCACCCCTCCACTTT. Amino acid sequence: CASSLDGEPNSPLHF.

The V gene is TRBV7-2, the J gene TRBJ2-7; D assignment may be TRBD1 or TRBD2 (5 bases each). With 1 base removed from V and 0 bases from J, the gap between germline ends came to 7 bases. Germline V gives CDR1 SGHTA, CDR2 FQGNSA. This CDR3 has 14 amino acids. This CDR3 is CASSLDGTSYEQYF. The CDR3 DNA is TGTGCCAGCAGCTTAGATGGGACCTCCTACGAGCAGTACTTC.

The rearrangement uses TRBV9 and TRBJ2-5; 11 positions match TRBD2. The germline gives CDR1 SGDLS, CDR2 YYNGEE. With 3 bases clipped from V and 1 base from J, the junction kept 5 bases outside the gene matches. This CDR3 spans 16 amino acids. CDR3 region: CASSAGLAAIQETQYF. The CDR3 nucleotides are TGTGCCAGCAGCGCGGGACTAGCGGCAATCCAAGAGACCCAGTACTTC.

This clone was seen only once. CDR3 sequence reads: CASSPTGNMNTEAFF. The CDR3 nucleotides are TGTGCCAGCAGCCCGACAGGTAACATGAACACTGAAGCTTTCTTT. V gene TRBV7-8 combines with J gene TRBJ1-1, with D perhaps TRBD1 (6 bases). V was cut by 5 bases and J by 0 bases, with 13 bases left in between. Germline-derived CDR1 and CDR2 are SGHVS and FQNEAQ. The CDR3 is made up of 15 amino acids. The variable domain in full, with the rest retrieved from reference TRBV7-8 and TRBJ1-1, is GAGVSQSPRYKVAKRGQDVALRCDPISGHVSLFWYQQALGQGPEFLTYFQNEAQLDKSGLPSDRFFAERPEGSVSTLKIQRTQQEDSAVYLCASSPTGNMNTEAFFGQGTRLTVV.

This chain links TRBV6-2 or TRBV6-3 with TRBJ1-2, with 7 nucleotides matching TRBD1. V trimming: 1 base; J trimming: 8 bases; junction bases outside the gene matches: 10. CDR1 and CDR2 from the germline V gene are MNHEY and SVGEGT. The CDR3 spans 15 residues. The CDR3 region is CASSYWDRDRGGYTF. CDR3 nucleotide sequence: TGTGCCAGCAGTTACTGGGACCGGGACAGAGGGGGCTACACCTTC.

This CDR3 reads CASVGDPLEQYF. CDR3 in DNA: TGTGCCAGCGTTGGGGACCCCCTCGAGCAGTACTTC. The V gene is TRBV6-5, the J gene TRBJ2-7, with D perhaps TRBD1 or TRBD2 (5 bases each). The CDR3 is 12 amino acids. V lost 8 bases and J 6 bases, leaving 14 bases between the germline ends. Germline V gene lookup returns CDR1 MNHEY and CDR2 SVGAGI.

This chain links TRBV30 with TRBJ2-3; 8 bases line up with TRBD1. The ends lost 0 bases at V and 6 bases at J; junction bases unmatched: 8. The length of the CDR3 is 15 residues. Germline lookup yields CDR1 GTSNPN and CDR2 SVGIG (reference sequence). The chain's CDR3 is CAWSVGSQGVDTQYF. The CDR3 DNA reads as TGTGCCTGGAGTGTAGGGTCACAGGGGGTGGATACGCAGTATTTT.

CDR3 sequence (DNA): TGCGCCAGCAGCTTGGGGGGCTCGAGGTCCTCCACAGATACGCAGTATTTT. Protein: CASSLGGSRSSTDTQYF. This chain links TRBV5-1 with TRBJ2-3, with a possible D match to TRBD1 (5 bases). The V end lost 0 bases, the J end lost 2 bases, and 16 bases lay between the germline ends. CDR1 is SGHRS, CDR2 YFSETQ, per germline. The CDR3 has 17 residues.

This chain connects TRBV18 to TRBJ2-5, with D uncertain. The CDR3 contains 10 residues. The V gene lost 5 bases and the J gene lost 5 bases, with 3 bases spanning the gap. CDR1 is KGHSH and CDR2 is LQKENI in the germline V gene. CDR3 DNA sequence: TGTGCCAGCTCAAATGAGACCCAGTACTTC. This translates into CASSNETQYF.

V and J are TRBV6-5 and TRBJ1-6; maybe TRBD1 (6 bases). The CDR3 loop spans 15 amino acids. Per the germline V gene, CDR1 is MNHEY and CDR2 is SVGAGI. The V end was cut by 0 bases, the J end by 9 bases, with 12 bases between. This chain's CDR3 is CASSYSKGVGSPLHF. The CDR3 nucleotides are TGTGCCAGCAGTTACTCGAAGGGGGTTGGTTCACCCCTCCACTTT.

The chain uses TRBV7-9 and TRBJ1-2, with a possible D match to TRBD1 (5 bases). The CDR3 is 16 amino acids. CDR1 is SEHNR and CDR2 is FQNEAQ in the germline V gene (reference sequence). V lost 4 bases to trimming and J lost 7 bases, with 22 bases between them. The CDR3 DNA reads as TGTGCCAGCAGCTCCAACCGGGACCTCGGCCCGTCTGGCTACACCTTC. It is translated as CASSSNRDLGPSGYTF.

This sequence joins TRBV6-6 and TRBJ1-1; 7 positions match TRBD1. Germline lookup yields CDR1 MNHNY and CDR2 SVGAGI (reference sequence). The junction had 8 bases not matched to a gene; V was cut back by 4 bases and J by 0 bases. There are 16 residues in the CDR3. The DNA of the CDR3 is TGTGCCAGCAGTTTTGTCCCGGGACAGCTGAACACTGAAGCTTTCTTT. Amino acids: CASSFVPGQLNTEAFF.

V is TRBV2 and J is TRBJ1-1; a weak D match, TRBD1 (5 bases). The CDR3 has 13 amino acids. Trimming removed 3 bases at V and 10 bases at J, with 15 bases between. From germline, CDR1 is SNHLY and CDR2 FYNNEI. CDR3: CASSDLPGAPAFF. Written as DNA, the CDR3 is TGTGCCAGCAGTGACCTCCCTGGGGCCCCAGCTTTCTTT.

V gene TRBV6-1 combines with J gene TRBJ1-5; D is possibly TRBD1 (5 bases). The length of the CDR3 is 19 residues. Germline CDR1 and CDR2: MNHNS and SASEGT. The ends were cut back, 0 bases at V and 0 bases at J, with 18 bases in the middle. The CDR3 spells CASSEARYYDSYSNQPQHF. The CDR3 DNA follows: TGTGCCAGCAGTGAAGCCCGCTATTACGACAGTTATAGCAATCAGCCCCAGCATTTT.